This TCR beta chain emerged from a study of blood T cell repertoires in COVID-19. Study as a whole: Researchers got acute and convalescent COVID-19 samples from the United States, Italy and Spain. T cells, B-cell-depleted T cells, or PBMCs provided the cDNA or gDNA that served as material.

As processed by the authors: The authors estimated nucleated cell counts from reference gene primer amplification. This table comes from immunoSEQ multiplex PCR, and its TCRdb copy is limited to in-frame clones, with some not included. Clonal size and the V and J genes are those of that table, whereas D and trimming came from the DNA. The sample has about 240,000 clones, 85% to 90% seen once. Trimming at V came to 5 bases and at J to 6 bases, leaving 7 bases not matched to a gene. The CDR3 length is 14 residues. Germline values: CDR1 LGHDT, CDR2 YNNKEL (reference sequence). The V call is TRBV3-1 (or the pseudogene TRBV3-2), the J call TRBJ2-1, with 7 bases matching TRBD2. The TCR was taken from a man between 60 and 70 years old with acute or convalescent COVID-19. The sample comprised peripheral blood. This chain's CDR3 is CASSEILAINEQFF. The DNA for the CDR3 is TGTGCCAGCAGCGAAATACTAGCGATCAATGAGCAGTTCTTC.